These T cell receptor beta chains were read from a single sample in a study of control samples from healthy donors and cancer patients. The data were produced by immunoSEQ multiplex PCR, yet TCRdb's version contains in-frame clones alone and is incomplete. The sample contains about 130,000 clones, 80% to 95% of which appear only once. Sequencing was done on a sample of PBMCs. The receptors come from an elderly man with head and neck cancer. CDR3s include the opening cysteine and the closing phenylalanine or tryptophan. A D gene is named only where the DNA matches it firmly. The size field is filled for only some rows; it gives once, few, many or a size class.

D: -; J: TRBJ1-2; size: -; V: TRBV30; DNA: TGTGCCTGGAGTGTCTGGCAGGGGTATGGCTACACCTTC; CDR3: CAWSVWQGYGYTF
D: TRBD2; J: TRBJ2-5; size: -; V: TRBV29-1; DNA: TGCAGCGTTGAACTAGCGGGGGGGCGAGAGACCCAGTACTTC; CDR3: CSVELAGGRETQYF
D: TRBD1; J: TRBJ2-7; size: -; V: TRBV29-1; DNA: TGCAGCGTTGAAGATCGGGACAGGGTCAGGAACGAGCAGTACTTC; CDR3: CSVEDRDRVRNEQYF
D: TRBD1; J: TRBJ1-2; size: -; V: TRBV5-1; DNA: TGCGCCAGCAGCCCCGGGGGGGACAGACTTCCTAACTATGGCTACACCTTC; CDR3: CASSPGGDRLPNYGYTF
D: -; J: TRBJ1-1; size: once; V: TRBV29-1; DNA: TGCAGCGTCGGACCAGCACGACAGGCTATTTCGAACACTGAAGCTTTCTTT; CDR3: CSVGPARQAISNTEAFF
D: TRBD1; J: TRBJ1-5; size: -; V: TRBV27; DNA: TGTGCCAGCAGTAAGGGACAGGGAGCAAATCAGCCCCAGCATTTT; CDR3: CASSKGQGANQPQHF
D: TRBD1; J: TRBJ1-2; size: -; V: TRBV4-3; DNA: TGCGCCAGCAGCCAAGACTGGCCAGGGGGAATACTTAACTATGGCTACACCTTC; CDR3: CASSQDWPGGILNYGYTF
D: TRBD2; J: TRBJ2-1; size: -; V: TRBV27; DNA: TGTGCCAGCAGTTTGATTCTTGGGCTAGCGGGGACCTCCTACAATGAGCAGTTCTTC; CDR3: CASSLILGLAGTSYNEQFF
D: -; J: TRBJ2-3; size: -; V: TRBV7-2; DNA: TGTGCCAGCAGCTTATTGAATTCTGGGGATACGCAGTATTTT; CDR3: CASSLLNSGDTQYF
D: TRBD1; J: TRBJ1-1; size: -; V: TRBV5-5; DNA: TGTGCCAGCAGCTTGGGACAGGGATTCGGCACTGAAGCTTTCTTT; CDR3: CASSLGQGFGTEAFF
D: TRBD1; J: TRBJ2-1; size: -; V: TRBV7-9; DNA: TGTGCCAGTACCGAATCCCAGGGGGCTGGCAGTGAGCAGTTCTTC; CDR3: CASTESQGAGSEQFF
D: -; J: TRBJ2-2; size: once; V: TRBV10-3; DNA: TGTGCCATCAGTGAGTCCAAGAACACCGGGGAGCTGTTTTTT; CDR3: CAISESKNTGELFF
D: TRBD1; J: TRBJ2-1; size: -; V: TRBV9; DNA: TGTGCCAGCAGCGTGACGGGACAGACATACAATGAGCAGTTCTTC; CDR3: CASSVTGQTYNEQFF
D: -; J: TRBJ2-3; size: -; V: TRBV4-3; DNA: TGCGCCAGCAGCCAGGGCTCACGGACTGTAGCCCCCGATACGCAGTATTTT; CDR3: CASSQGSRTVAPDTQYF
D: -; J: TRBJ2-1; size: -; V: TRBV7-9; DNA: TGTGCCAGCAGCCCGCCGGGACCCACCCTCGTAGAGCAGTTCTTC; CDR3: CASSPPGPTLVEQFF
D: TRBD2; J: TRBJ2-1; size: -; V: TRBV19; DNA: TGTGCCAGTAGTGTGGCTAGCGGGAGATACAATGAGCAGTTCTTC; CDR3: CASSVASGRYNEQFF
D: -; J: TRBJ1-6; size: -; V: TRBV5-6; DNA: TGTGCCAGCAGCCTGTCTACCGGGACGGGGTATAATTCACCCCTCCACTTT; CDR3: CASSLSTGTGYNSPLHF
D: -; J: TRBJ2-1; size: -; V: TRBV24-1; DNA: TGTGCCACCAGTGGTAGCGGAAACTACAATGGGAATGAGCAGTTCTTC; CDR3: CATSGSGNYNGNEQFF
D: -; J: TRBJ1-1; size: -; V: TRBV6-1; DNA: TGTGCCAGCAGTGAAGCGTTTGGTATTCCTGAAGCTTTCTTT; CDR3: CASSEAFGIPEAFF
D: -; J: TRBJ1-5; size: few; V: TRBV19; DNA: TGTGCCATCTCCTCCACACACGGTCAGCCCCAGCATTTT; CDR3: CAISSTHGQPQHF
D: -; J: TRBJ2-1; size: -; V: TRBV10-3; DNA: TGTGCCATCAGCACCTATGAGGGGCCCAATGAGCAGTTCTTC; CDR3: CAISTYEGPNEQFF
D: -; J: TRBJ2-1; size: once; V: TRBV3-1/TRBV3-2; DNA: TGTGCCAGCAGCCGTGAGGCCCTAGCGAAATTCTACAATGAGCAGTTCTTC; CDR3: CASSREALAKFYNEQFF
D: -; J: TRBJ1-2; size: -; V: TRBV29-1; DNA: TGCAGCGCAGGTAGCCGTGGCTACACCTTC; CDR3: CSAGSRGYTF
D: -; J: TRBJ2-7; size: -; V: TRBV10-3; DNA: TGTGCCATCAGTGATTTTAAAAGAGCCTACGAGCAGTACTTC; CDR3: CAISDFKRAYEQYF
D: TRBD1; J: TRBJ2-2; size: -; V: TRBV13; DNA: TGTGCCAGCAGAAGGACAGGGGGTCCCGGGGAGCTGTTTTTT; CDR3: CASRRTGGPGELFF
D: -; J: TRBJ2-5; size: -; V: TRBV12-3/TRBV12-4; DNA: TGTGCCAGCAGTTTCGTCGAGACCCAGTACTTC; CDR3: CASSFVETQYF
D: -; J: TRBJ2-7; size: once; V: TRBV7-5; DNA: TGTGCCAGATCCCCCCTCTCCGGGGTCGACGAGCAGTACTTC; CDR3: CARSPLSGVDEQYF
D: -; J: TRBJ1-5; size: -; V: TRBV7-2; DNA: TGTGCCAGCAGCCCAGTGGACCTCCCGCCCCAGCATTTT; CDR3: CASSPVDLPPQHF
D: TRBD1; J: TRBJ2-7; size: -; V: TRBV20-1; DNA: TGCAGTGCTAGTAGGGCAGGGGGCGACGAGCAGTACTTC; CDR3: CSASRAGGDEQYF
D: TRBD2; J: TRBJ2-5; size: -; V: TRBV5-1; DNA: TGCGCCAGCAGCTTGGCTAGCGGACTACCCCAAGAGACCCAGTACTTC; CDR3: CASSLASGLPQETQYF
D: -; J: TRBJ1-1; size: few; V: TRBV6-2/TRBV6-3; DNA: TGTGCCAGCAGTTACTTCTTTCGGCCAGGGGTGAACACTGAAGCTTTCTTT; CDR3: CASSYFFRPGVNTEAFF
D: -; J: TRBJ2-7; size: few; V: TRBV12-3/TRBV12-4; DNA: TGTGCCAGCAGTTTAGCGGTCCTTTCCGAGCAGTACTTC; CDR3: CASSLAVLSEQYF
D: -; J: TRBJ1-2; size: once; V: TRBV5-8; DNA: TGTGCCAGCAGCTTGGCGGCATTGATAAACTATGGCTACACCTTC; CDR3: CASSLAALINYGYTF
D: -; J: TRBJ2-1; size: once; V: TRBV5-4; DNA: TGTGCCAGCAGTCCTACAGGGGGGGGTAACGTACGGAATGAGCAGTTCTTC; CDR3: CASSPTGGGNVRNEQFF
D: TRBD1; J: TRBJ1-2; size: -; V: TRBV2; DNA: TGTGCCAGCACCCCTGGGGGGACAGGGACATACGGCTACACCTTC; CDR3: CASTPGGTGTYGYTF
D: TRBD1; J: TRBJ1-4; size: -; V: TRBV5-4; DNA: TGTGCCAGCAGCCTTGACAGGGGTAATGAAAAACTGTTTTTT; CDR3: CASSLDRGNEKLFF
D: TRBD2; J: TRBJ2-3; size: -; V: TRBV9; DNA: TGTGCCAGCAGCGGGGAATTTAGCGGGGGTAAAACAGATACGCAGTATTTT; CDR3: CASSGEFSGGKTDTQYF
D: -; J: TRBJ2-3; size: -; V: TRBV5-1; DNA: TGCGCCAGCGGCTCAGGGTTTCGGGCAGATACGCAGTATTTT; CDR3: CASGSGFRADTQYF
D: TRBD2; J: TRBJ2-3; size: few; V: TRBV30; DNA: TGTGCCTGGAGTGTACGGGCGGGAGGTGCAGATACGCAGTATTTT; CDR3: CAWSVRAGGADTQYF
D: -; J: TRBJ1-5; size: -; V: TRBV19; DNA: TGTGCCAGTAGTATACAGGGTAGCAATCAGCCCCAGCATTTT; CDR3: CASSIQGSNQPQHF
D: -; J: TRBJ1-1; size: -; V: TRBV4-1; DNA: TGCGCCAGCAGCCCGTTTAAGGTAGGGGTGAGGAACACTGAAGCTTTCTTT; CDR3: CASSPFKVGVRNTEAFF
D: -; J: TRBJ2-3; size: -; V: TRBV6-5; DNA: TGTGCCAGCAGTTACCGGGGCGATCCGTATGATACGCAGTATTTT; CDR3: CASSYRGDPYDTQYF
D: -; J: TRBJ2-2; size: -; V: TRBV15; DNA: TGTGCCACCAGCAGAGCGGGGACCGGGGAGCTGTTTTTT; CDR3: CATSRAGTGELFF
D: -; J: TRBJ2-6; size: -; V: TRBV13; DNA: TGTGCCAGCAGCTTACAGGGTACTAGCTCTGGGGCCAACGTCCTGACTTTC; CDR3: CASSLQGTSSGANVLTF
D: -; J: TRBJ1-5; size: -; V: TRBV6-1; DNA: TGTGCCAGCAGTGAAAACAACGGTCAGCCCCAGCATTTT; CDR3: CASSENNGQPQHF
D: TRBD1; J: TRBJ2-3; size: many; V: TRBV7-8; DNA: TGTGCCAGCAGCTTAGTTACGACAGGGGGATTGTCTACGCAGTATTTT; CDR3: CASSLVTTGGLSTQYF
D: -; J: TRBJ2-7; size: once; V: TRBV27; DNA: TGTGCCAGCAGTTTTGCGGGGATTAGGTCCTACGAGCAGTACTTC; CDR3: CASSFAGIRSYEQYF
D: TRBD2; J: TRBJ2-7; size: -; V: TRBV5-1; DNA: TGCGCCAGCAGAGCGGGACTAGCGGACTACGAGCAGTACTTC; CDR3: CASRAGLADYEQYF
D: TRBD1; J: TRBJ2-3; size: -; V: TRBV7-9; DNA: TGTGCCAGCAGCTTAGGAAGGACGGGACAGCCCACAGATACGCAGTATTTT; CDR3: CASSLGRTGQPTDTQYF
D: TRBD2; J: TRBJ2-5; size: -; V: TRBV7-9; DNA: TGTGCCAGCAGCTCCCTCCGGGCGGGGGGCCAAGAGACCCAGTACTTC; CDR3: CASSSLRAGGQETQYF
D: -; J: TRBJ1-3; size: -; V: TRBV30; DNA: TGTGCCTGGAGTGTTCTAATGGACGTCCTCTCTGGAAACACCATATATTTT; CDR3: CAWSVLMDVLSGNTIYF
D: TRBD2; J: TRBJ2-3; size: few; V: TRBV6-4; DNA: TGTGCCAGCAGTGACGGTCTAGCGGGCACAGATACGCAGTATTTT; CDR3: CASSDGLAGTDTQYF
D: -; J: TRBJ1-4; size: -; V: TRBV4-2; DNA: TGTGCCAGCAGCCCCCGGGGGGGGGCGGGCTTAGCTGAAAAACTGTTTTTT; CDR3: CASSPRGGAGLAEKLFF
D: -; J: TRBJ2-3; size: -; V: TRBV9; DNA: TGTGCCAGCAGCGTAGCCCCTGCCGGCACAGATACGCAGTATTTT; CDR3: CASSVAPAGTDTQYF
D: -; J: TRBJ1-2; size: -; V: TRBV18; DNA: TGTGCCAGCTCACCAACAGGGTTGAAGAACTATGGCTACACCTTC; CDR3: CASSPTGLKNYGYTF
D: -; J: TRBJ1-6; size: -; V: TRBV6-5; DNA: TGTGCCACGCCAGCGTCGGGGGTCGATTCACCCCTCCACTTT; CDR3: CATPASGVDSPLHF
D: -; J: TRBJ2-7; size: -; V: TRBV7-8; DNA: TGTGCCAGCAGCTCCCACCAGGGGGGGTTTACCTACGAGCAGTACTTC; CDR3: CASSSHQGGFTYEQYF
D: -; J: TRBJ2-7; size: -; V: TRBV7-9; DNA: TGTGCCAGCACCCAGGGGGACTGGGCCTACGAGCAGTACTTC; CDR3: CASTQGDWAYEQYF
D: TRBD1; J: TRBJ1-3; size: -; V: TRBV12-3/TRBV12-4; DNA: TGTGCCAGCAGGCGGGACAGTGGAAACACCATATATTTT; CDR3: CASRRDSGNTIYF
D: -; J: TRBJ1-6; size: -; V: TRBV19; DNA: TGTGCCAGTAGTATTAGTGTGCTCATCCATTTTTCACCCCTCCACTTT; CDR3: CASSISVLIHFSPLHF